This T cell receptor beta chain was identified during a study of PD-L1 blockade in urothelial cancer. For the study at large: Each patient had 0 to 3 earlier chemotherapy regimens. The median number of T cells present in blood samples was about 130,000.

The method was immunoSEQ multiplex PCR; TCRdb's version includes in-frame clones alone and lacks a portion of them. Here the sample spans approximately 50,000 clones, more than 75% being singletons. General study findings and limits: Below-median blood TCR clonality before treatment forecast better survival.

As for this clone: The antigen is not known.

Time point indicated: pretreatment peripheral blood. The clonotype was recovered from a man in his fifties or sixties with urothelial cancer. Material: PBMCs, obtained around atezolizumab (anti-PD-L1) treatment.

The CDR3 DNA reads as TGCGCCAGCAGCCCACCACGGGGCACAGATACGCAGTATTTT. Its translation: CASSPPRGTDTQYF. The rearrangement joins TRBV5-1 to TRBJ2-3; D call uncertain. CDR1 is SGHRS, CDR2 YFSETQ, per germline. The CDR3 has 14 residues. Trimming removed 4 bases at V and 1 base at J, with 10 bases between.